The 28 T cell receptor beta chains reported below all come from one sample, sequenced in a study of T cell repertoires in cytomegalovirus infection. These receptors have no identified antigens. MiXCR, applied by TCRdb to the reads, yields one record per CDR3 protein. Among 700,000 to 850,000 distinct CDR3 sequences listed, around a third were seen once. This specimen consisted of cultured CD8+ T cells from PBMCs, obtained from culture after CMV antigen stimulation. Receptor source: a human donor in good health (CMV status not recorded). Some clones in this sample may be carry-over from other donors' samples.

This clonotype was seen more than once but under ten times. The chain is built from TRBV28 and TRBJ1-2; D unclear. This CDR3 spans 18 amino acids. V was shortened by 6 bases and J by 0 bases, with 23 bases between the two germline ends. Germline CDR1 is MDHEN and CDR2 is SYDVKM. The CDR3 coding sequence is TGTGCCAGCAGCTGGTCTGCAGTTGCGGGTCTTACTAACTATGGCTACACCTTC. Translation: CASSWSAVAGLTNYGYTF.

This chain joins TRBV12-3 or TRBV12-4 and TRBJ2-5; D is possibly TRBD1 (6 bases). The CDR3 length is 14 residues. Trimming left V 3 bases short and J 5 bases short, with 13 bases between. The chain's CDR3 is CASSFAGAVETQYF. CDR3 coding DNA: TGTGCCAGCAGTTTCGCAGGGGCAGTGGAGACCCAGTACTTC.

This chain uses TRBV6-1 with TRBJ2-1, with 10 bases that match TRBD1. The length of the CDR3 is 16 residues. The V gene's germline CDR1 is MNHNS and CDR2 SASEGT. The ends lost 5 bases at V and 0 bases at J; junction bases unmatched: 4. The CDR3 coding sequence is TGTGCCAGCAGTCGACAGGGGGCTAGCTCCTACAATGAGCAGTTCTTC. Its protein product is CASSRQGASSYNEQFF.

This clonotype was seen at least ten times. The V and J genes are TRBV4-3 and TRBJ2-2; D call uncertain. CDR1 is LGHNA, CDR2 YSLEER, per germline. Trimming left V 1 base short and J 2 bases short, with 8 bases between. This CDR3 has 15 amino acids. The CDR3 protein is CASSQAVDNTGELFF. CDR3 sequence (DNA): TGCGCCAGCAGCCAAGCGGTCGACAACACCGGGGAGCTGTTTTTT.

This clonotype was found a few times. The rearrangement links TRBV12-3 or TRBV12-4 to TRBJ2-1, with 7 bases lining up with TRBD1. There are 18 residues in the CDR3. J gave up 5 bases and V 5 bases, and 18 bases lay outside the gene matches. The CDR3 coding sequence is TGTGCCAGCAGTCGCTCCACTCAGGGGGTCCCCCTCGACAATGAGCAGTTCTTC. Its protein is CASSRSTQGVPLDNEQFF.

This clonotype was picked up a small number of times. The CDR3 sequence is CASSRPKTGGTYNEQFF. CDR3 nucleotide sequence: TGTGCCAGCAGCCGGCCCAAAACAGGGGGTACTTACAATGAGCAGTTCTTC. The chain is built from TRBV5-5 and TRBJ2-1, with 8 bases lining up with TRBD1. The CDR3 sequence is 17 residues long. V was pared by 4 bases and J by 4 bases, with 13 bases of the junction left unmatched. Germline CDR1 SGHKS, CDR2 YYEKEE (reference sequence).

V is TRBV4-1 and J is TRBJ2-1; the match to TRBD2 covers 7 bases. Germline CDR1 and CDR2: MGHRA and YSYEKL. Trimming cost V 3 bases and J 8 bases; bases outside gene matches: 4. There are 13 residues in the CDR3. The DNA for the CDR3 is TGCGCCAGCAGCCAGAAGGGAGGGGATGAGCAGTTCTTC. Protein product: CASSQKGGDEQFF.

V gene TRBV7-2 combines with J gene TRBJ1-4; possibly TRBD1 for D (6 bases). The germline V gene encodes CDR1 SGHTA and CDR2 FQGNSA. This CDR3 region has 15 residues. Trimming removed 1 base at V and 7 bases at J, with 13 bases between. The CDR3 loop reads CASSLGLGRGEKLFF. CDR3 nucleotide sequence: TGTGCCAGCAGCTTAGGGTTAGGCAGGGGTGAAAAACTGTTTTTT.

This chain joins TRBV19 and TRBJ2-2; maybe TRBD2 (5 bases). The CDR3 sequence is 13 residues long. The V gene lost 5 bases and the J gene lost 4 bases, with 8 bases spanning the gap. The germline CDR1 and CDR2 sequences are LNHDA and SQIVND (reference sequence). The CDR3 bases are TGTGCCAGTAGTGACGCGGGCACCGGGGAGCTGTTTTTT. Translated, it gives CASSDAGTGELFF.

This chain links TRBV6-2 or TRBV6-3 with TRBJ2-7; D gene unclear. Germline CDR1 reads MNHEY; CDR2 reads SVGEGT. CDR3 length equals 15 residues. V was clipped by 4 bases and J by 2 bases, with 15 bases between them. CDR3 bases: TGTGCCAGCAGTTCCCTCCCGGGTACAGCCTACGAGCAGTACGTC. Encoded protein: CASSSLPGTAYEQYV.

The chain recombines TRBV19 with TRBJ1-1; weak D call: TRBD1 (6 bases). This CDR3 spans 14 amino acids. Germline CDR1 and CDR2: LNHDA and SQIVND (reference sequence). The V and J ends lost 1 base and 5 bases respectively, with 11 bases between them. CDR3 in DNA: TGTGCCAGTAGTATAGTAGGGGGATTGACTGAAGCTTTCTTT. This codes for CASSIVGGLTEAFF.

CDR3 residues: CASLRDSRISGQETQYF. In DNA form, the CDR3 reads TGTGCCAGCCTCCGGGACAGTCGGATTTCGGGGCAAGAGACCCAGTACTTC. V and J are TRBV6-2 or TRBV6-3 and TRBJ2-5; TRBD1 agrees at 7 bases. The CDR3 extends over 17 amino acids. CDR1 is MNHEY and CDR2 is SVGEGT in the germline V gene. The V gene end was trimmed by 8 bases and the J gene end by 2 bases; junction bases not matched to a gene: 17.

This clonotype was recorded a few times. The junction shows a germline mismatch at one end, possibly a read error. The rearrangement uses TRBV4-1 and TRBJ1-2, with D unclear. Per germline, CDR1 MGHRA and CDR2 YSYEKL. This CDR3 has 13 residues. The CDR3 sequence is CASSQDGVYGYTF. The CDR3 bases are TGTGCCAGCAGCCAAGATGGAGTCTATGGCTACACCTTC.

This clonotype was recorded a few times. The CDR3: CASGHIVNQPQHF. The CDR3, as DNA: TGTGCCAGCGGACATATCGTCAATCAGCCCCAGCATTTT. This chain connects TRBV6-2 or TRBV6-3 to TRBJ1-5; weak D call: TRBD1 (5 bases). The germline V and J ends were trimmed by 8 bases and 3 bases, with 11 bases remaining between them. From germline, CDR1 is MNHEY and CDR2 SVGEGT. The CDR3 has 13 amino acids.

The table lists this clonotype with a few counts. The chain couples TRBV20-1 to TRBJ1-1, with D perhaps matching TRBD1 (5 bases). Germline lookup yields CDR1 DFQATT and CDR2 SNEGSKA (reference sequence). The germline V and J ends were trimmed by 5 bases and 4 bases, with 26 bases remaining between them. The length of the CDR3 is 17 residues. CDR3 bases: TGCAGTGCTCTCCCAGAGCTCGGGGGTGTGGGTGGCACTGAAGCTTTCTTT. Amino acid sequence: CSALPELGGVGGTEAFF.

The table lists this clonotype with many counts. The CDR3 protein is CASSYQGSYVNEQFF. CDR3 nucleotides: TGTGCCAGCAGTTACCAGGGGTCATACGTCAATGAGCAGTTCTTC. V gene TRBV6-2 or TRBV6-3 combines with J gene TRBJ2-1, with a weak D call TRBD1 (6 bases). Trimming stripped 2 bases from V and 6 bases from J, with 14 bases between. The CDR3 sequence is 15 residues long. CDR1 is MNHEY, CDR2 SVGEGT, per germline.

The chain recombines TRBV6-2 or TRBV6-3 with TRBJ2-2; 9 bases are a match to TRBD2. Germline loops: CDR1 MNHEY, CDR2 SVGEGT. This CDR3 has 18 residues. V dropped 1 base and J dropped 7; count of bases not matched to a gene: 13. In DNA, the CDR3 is TGTGCCAGCAGTTACTACCCACTCCCGGGACTAGCAGACGGGGAGCTGTTTTTT. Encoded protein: CASSYYPLPGLADGELFF.

In DNA, the CDR3 is TGTGCCAGCAGTTTTGGTAGACAGTGGAATCAGCCCCAGCATTTT. Translation gives CASSFGRQWNQPQHF. The rearrangement uses TRBV12-3 or TRBV12-4 and TRBJ1-5, with D perhaps TRBD1 (5 bases). V gave up 3 bases and J gave up 4 bases, with 13 bases separating them. The CDR3 length is 15 residues.

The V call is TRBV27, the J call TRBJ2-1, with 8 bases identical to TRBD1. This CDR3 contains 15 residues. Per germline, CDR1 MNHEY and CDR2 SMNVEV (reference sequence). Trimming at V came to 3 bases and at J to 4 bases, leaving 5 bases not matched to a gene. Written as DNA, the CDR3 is TGTGCCAGCAGTTTCCGGGACAGGCTATACAATGAGCAGTTCTTC. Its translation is CASSFRDRLYNEQFF.

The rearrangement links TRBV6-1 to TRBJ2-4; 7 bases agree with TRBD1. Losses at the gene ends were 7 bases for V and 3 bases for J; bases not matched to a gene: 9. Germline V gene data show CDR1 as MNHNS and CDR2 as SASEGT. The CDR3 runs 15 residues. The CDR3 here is CASNPTGWYKNIQYF. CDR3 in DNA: TGTGCCAGCAACCCGACAGGGTGGTACAAAAACATTCAGTACTTC.

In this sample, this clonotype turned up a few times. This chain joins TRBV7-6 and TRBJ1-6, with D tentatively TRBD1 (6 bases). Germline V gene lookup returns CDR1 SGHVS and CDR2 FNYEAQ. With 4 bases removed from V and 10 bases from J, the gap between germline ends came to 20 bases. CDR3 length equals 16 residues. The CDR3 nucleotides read TGTGCCAGCAGCTCGCGCCGGGACAAGAGAGCCTCACCCCTCCACTTT. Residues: CASSSRRDKRASPLHF.

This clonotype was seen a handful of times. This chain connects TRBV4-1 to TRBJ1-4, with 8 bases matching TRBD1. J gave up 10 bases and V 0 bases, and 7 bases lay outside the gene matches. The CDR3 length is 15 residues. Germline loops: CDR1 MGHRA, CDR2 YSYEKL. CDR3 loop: CASSQEPGGDGKLFF. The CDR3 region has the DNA TGCGCCAGCAGCCAAGAACCAGGGGGCGATGGAAAACTGTTTTTT.

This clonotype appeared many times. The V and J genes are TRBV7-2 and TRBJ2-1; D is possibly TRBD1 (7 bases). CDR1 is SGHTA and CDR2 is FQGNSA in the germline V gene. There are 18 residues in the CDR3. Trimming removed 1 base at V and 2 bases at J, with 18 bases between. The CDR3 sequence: CASSLVTSGGPPYNEQFF. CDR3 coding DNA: TGTGCCAGCAGCTTAGTTACCTCAGGGGGGCCCCCCTACAATGAGCAGTTCTTC. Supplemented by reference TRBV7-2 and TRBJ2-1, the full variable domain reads GAGVSQSPSNKVTEKGKDVELRCDPISGHTALYWYRQSLGQGLEFLIYFQGNSAPDKSGLPSDRFSAERTGGSVSTLTIQRTQQEDSAVYLCASSLVTSGGPPYNEQFFGPGTRLTVL.

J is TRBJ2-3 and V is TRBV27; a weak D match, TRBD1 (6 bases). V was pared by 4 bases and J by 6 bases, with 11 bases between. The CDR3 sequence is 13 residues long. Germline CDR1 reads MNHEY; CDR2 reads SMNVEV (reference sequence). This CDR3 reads CASSWGPRDTQYF. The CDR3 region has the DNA TGTGCCAGCAGTTGGGGGCCCCGGGATACGCAGTATTTT.

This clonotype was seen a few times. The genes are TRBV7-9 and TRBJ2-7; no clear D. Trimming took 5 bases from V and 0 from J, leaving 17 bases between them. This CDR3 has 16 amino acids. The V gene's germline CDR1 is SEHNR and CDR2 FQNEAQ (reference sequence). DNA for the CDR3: TGTGCCAGCAGCCCGGCGGCAACTTGGACCTCCTACGAGCAGTACGTC. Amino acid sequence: CASSPAATWTSYEQYV.

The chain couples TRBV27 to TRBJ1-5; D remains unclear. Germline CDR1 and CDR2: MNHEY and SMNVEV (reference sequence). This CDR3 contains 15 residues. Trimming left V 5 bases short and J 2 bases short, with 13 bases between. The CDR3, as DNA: TGTGCCAGCAGTCTCTCGGTGGTGGGCAATCAGCCCCAGCATTTT. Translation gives CASSLSVVGNQPQHF.

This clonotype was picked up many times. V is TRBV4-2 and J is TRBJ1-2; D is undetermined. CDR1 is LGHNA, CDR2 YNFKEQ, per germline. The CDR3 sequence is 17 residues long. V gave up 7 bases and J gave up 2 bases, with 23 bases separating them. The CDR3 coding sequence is TGTGCCAGCAAACCTCGGGCAGACGAACCTGGAAACTATGGCTACACCTTC. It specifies CASKPRADEPGNYGYTF.

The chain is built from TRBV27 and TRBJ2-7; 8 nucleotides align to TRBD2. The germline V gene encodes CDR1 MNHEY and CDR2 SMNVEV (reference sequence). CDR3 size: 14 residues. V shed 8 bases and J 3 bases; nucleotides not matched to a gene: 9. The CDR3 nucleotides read TGTGCCAGCGGATTCGGGGGGGCGGTCTACGAGCAGTACTTC. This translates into CASGFGGAVYEQYF.